Listed below are T cell receptor beta chains from one sample, sequenced in a study of cytomegalovirus exposure and HLA in healthy donors. The protocol was immunoSEQ multiplex PCR, while the TCRdb copy is restricted to in-frame clones and leaves out a portion. The sample holds 150,000 to 200,000 clones, about 85% seen once. What was sequenced was PBMCs. These receptors came from a woman aged 45-65 years in good health and CMV-seronegative. Each CDR3 is given with its conserved first and last residue.

J: TRBJ2-4
V: TRBV6-6
CDR3: CASRGLAGGKNIQYF

J: TRBJ2-7
V: TRBV29-1
CDR3: CSVSGQGFSYEQYF

J: TRBJ1-2
V: TRBV28
CDR3: CASSRTVLSNYGYTF

J: TRBJ2-3
V: TRBV7-9
CDR3: CASSLPSGGADTQYF

J: TRBJ2-3
V: TRBV7-3
CDR3: CASSPIPTSLTSTDTQYF

J: TRBJ2-3
V: TRBV11-1
CDR3: CASSRRTGPDTQYF

J: TRBJ1-1
V: TRBV11-2
CDR3: CASSDGTGGDTEAFF

J: TRBJ2-3
V: TRBV6-1
CDR3: CASSLDPGGQDTQYF

J: TRBJ2-1
V: TRBV30
CDR3: CAWSAGLAVYNEQFF

J: TRBJ2-2
V: TRBV9
CDR3: CASSPRQNTGELFF

J: TRBJ1-2
V: TRBV7-8
CDR3: CASSLGTDNGGYTF

J: TRBJ2-7
V: TRBV19
CDR3: CASSLGLAGVAYEQYF

J: TRBJ2-1
V: TRBV5-5
CDR3: CASSQVGQGYNEQFF

J: TRBJ2-5
V: TRBV7-2
CDR3: CASSSPPGEGGRETQYF

J: TRBJ2-5
V: TRBV7-8
CDR3: CASSLRMVPGRETQYF

J: TRBJ2-3
V: TRBV6-5
CDR3: CASGRDTQYF

J: TRBJ1-2
V: TRBV7-2
CDR3: CASSPRADYGYTF

J: TRBJ1-1
V: TRBV27
CDR3: CASAGMNTEAFF

J: TRBJ2-7
V: TRBV4-1
CDR3: CASSPSGSPYEQYF

J: TRBJ2-7
V: TRBV9
CDR3: CASSVEATVHSYEQYF

J: TRBJ2-1
V: TRBV6-1
CDR3: CASNRVGNEQFF

J: TRBJ1-4
V: TRBV11-2
CDR3: CASSAGLNEKLFF

J: TRBJ2-1
V: TRBV29-1
CDR3: CSVAKGAGGPNDYNEQFF

J: TRBJ2-5
V: TRBV2
CDR3: CASSSQRVRGETQYF

J: .
V: TRBV6-1
CDR3: CASSEPGGRSYEQYF

J: TRBJ2-1
V: TRBV19
CDR3: CASSIVRGTSGVSSYNEQFF

J: TRBJ1-5
V: TRBV28
CDR3: CASSRGSYQPQHF

J: TRBJ1-2
V: TRBV5-1
CDR3: CASSLGLGRWDGYTF

J: TRBJ1-6
V: TRBV30
CDR3: CAWSVSGRYSPLHF

J: TRBJ2-5
V: TRBV7-2
CDR3: CASSPGVGLAGAETQYF

J: TRBJ2-2
V: TRBV7-2
CDR3: CASSLDFSGVFGTGELFF

J: TRBJ1-5
V: TRBV18
CDR3: CASSPRGQQPQHF

J: TRBJ2-5
V: TRBV2
CDR3: CASSRDRGSGETQYF

J: TRBJ2-7
V: TRBV7-9
CDR3: CASSTGTQSYEQYF

J: TRBJ2-6
V: TRBV7-2
CDR3: CASSLRWSGANVLTF

J: TRBJ2-5
V: TRBV27
CDR3: CASRNLGGAKETQYF

J: TRBJ2-6
V: TRBV7-2
CDR3: CASSQQGARGANVLTF

J: TRBJ2-6
V: TRBV5-1
CDR3: CASSLPTGANVLTF

J: TRBJ1-3
V: TRBV2
CDR3: CASGLSGNTIYF

J: TRBJ2-5
V: TRBV2
CDR3: CASSGARVGETQYF

J: TRBJ1-5
V: TRBV4-1
CDR3: CASSRKDRAHYSNQPQHF